The present T cell receptor beta chain was sequenced within a study of blood T cell repertoires in COVID-19. On the study more broadly: Both acute and convalescent COVID-19 samples were obtained from the United States, Italy and Spain.

The CDR3 is 15 amino acids. V lost 1 base to trimming and J lost 5 bases; unmatched junction nucleotides: 3. Germline-derived CDR1 and CDR2 are LGHDT and YNNKEL (reference sequence). Clones were sequenced by immunoSEQ multiplex PCR, and TCRdb holds only the in-frame ones, with some missing. The sample lists 150,000 to 200,000 clones, around 83% seen once, with roughly 0.95% in the top ten. The chain carries TRBV3-1 (or the pseudogene TRBV3-2) and TRBJ1-5; 9 positions agree with TRBD1. This clonotype originated in a man aged 18 to 30 with acute or convalescent COVID-19. The sample taken for sequencing was peripheral blood. In DNA, the CDR3 is TGTGCCAGCAGCCAAGCCGGGACAGGGTATCAGCCCCAGCATTTT. Its protein product is CASSQAGTGYQPQHF.